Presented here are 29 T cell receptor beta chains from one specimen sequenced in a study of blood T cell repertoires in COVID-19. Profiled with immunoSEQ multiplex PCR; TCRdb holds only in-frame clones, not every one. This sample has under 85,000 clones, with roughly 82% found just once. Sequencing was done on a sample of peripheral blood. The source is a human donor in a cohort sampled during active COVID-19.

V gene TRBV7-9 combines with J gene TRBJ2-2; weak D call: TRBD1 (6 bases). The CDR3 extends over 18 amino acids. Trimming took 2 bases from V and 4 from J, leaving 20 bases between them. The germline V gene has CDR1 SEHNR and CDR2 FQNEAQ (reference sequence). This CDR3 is CASSLSVVGGSRTGELFF. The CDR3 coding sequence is TGTGCCAGCAGCTTATCGGTGGTAGGGGGTTCTCGCACCGGGGAGCTGTTTTTT.

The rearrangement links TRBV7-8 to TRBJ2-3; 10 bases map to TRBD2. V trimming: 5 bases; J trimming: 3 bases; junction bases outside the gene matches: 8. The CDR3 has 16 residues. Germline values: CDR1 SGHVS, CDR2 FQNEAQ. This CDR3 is CASSLGPAGGTDTQYF. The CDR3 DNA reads TGTGCCAGCAGCCTCGGCCCAGCGGGGGGGACAGATACGCAGTATTTT.

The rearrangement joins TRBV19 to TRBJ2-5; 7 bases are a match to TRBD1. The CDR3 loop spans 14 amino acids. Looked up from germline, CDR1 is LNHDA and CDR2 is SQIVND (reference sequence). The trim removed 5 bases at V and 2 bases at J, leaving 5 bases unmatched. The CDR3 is CASSPNRGQETQYF. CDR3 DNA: TGTGCCAGTAGTCCCAACAGGGGTCAAGAGACCCAGTACTTC. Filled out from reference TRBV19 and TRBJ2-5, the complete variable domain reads DGGITQSPKYLFRKEGQNVTLSCEQNLNHDAMYWYRQDPGQGLRLIYYSQIVNDFQKGDIAEGYSVSREKKESFPLTVTSAQKNPTAFYLCASSPNRGQETQYFGPGTRLLVL.

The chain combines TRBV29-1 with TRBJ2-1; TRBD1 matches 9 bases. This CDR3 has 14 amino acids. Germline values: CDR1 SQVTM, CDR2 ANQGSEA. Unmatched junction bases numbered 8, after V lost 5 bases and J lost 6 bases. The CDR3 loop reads CSVTGTGQPNEQFF. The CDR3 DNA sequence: TGCAGCGTTACCGGGACAGGGCAACCCAATGAGCAGTTCTTC.

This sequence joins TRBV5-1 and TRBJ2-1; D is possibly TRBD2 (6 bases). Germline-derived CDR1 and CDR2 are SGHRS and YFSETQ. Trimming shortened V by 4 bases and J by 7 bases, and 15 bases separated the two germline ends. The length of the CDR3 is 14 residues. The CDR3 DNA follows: TGCGCCAGCAGCGTCGGTCCTGGGAGGAATGAGCAGTTCTTC. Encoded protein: CASSVGPGRNEQFF.

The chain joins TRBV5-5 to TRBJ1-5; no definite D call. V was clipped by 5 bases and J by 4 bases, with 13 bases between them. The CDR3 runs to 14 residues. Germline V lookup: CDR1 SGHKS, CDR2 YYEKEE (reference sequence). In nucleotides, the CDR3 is TGTGCCAGCAGGGTCCTAGGTGGGAATCAGCCCCAGCATTTT. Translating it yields CASRVLGGNQPQHF.

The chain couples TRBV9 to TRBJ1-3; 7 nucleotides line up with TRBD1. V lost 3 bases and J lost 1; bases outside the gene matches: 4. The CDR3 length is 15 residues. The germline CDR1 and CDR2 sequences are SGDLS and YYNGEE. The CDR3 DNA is TGTGCCAGCAGCGCCACAGGGGTGTCTGGAAACACCATATATTTT. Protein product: CASSATGVSGNTIYF.

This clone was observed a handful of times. CDR3 DNA: TGTGCTAGTGGTTTGGTACGGGGAATTGAAGCTTTCTTT. Translating gives CASGLVRGIEAFF. The rearrangement uses TRBV12-5 and TRBJ1-1; D remains ambiguous. V lost 0 bases and J lost 7, with 9 bases in between. Germline loops: CDR1 LGHNT, CDR2 FRNRAP. CDR3 size: 13 residues.

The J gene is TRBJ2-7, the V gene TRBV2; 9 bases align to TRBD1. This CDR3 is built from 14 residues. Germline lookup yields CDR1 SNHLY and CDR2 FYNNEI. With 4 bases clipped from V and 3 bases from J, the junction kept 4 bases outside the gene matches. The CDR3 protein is CASSVEGQGYEQYF. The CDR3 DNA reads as TGTGCCAGCAGTGTCGAGGGACAGGGCTACGAGCAGTACTTC.

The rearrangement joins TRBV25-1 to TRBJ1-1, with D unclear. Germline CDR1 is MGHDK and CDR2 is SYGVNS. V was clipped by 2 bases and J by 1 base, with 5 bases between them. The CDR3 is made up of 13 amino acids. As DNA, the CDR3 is TGTGCCAGCAGTGAACGGGGGAACACTGAAGCTTTCTTT. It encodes CASSERGNTEAFF. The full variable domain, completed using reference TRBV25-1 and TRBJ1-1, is EADIYQTPRYLVIGTGKKITLECSQTMGHDKMYWYQQDPGMELHLIHYSYGVNSTEKGDLSSESTVSRIRTEHFPLTLESARPSHTSQYLCASSERGNTEAFFGQGTRLTVV.

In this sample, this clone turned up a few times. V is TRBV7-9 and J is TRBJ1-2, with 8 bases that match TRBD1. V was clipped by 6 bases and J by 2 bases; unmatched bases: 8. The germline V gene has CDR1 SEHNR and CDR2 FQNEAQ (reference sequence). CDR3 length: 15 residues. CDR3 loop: CASRAAGGSNYGYTF. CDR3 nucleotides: TGTGCCAGCAGGGCTGCAGGGGGCTCGAACTATGGCTACACCTTC.

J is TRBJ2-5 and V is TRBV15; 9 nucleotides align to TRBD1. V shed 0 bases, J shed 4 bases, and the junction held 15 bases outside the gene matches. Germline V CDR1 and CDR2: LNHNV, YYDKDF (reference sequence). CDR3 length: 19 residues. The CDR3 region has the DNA TGTGCCACCAGCAGAGAGTTGGACAGGGGACCCCGCGGTGCAGAGACCCAGTACTTC. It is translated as CATSRELDRGPRGAETQYF.

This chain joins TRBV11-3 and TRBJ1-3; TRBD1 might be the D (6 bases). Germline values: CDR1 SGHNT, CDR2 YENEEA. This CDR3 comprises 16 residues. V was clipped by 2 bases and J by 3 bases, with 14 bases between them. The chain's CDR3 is CASSLQSDSVGNTIYF. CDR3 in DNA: TGTGCCAGCAGCTTACAATCGGACAGCGTTGGAAACACCATATATTTT. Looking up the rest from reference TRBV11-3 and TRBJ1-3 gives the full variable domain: EAGVVQSPRYKIIEKKQPVAFWCNPISGHNTLYWYLQNLGQGPELLIRYENEEAVDDSQLPKDRFSAERLKGVDSTLKIQPAELGDSAVYLCASSLQSDSVGNTIYFGEGSWLTVV.

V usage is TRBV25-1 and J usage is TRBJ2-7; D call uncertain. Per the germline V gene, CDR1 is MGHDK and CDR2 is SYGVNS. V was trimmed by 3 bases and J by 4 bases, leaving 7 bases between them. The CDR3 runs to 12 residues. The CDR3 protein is CASSDLLYEQYF. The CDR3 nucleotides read TGTGCCAGCAGTGACTTATTATACGAGCAGTACTTC.

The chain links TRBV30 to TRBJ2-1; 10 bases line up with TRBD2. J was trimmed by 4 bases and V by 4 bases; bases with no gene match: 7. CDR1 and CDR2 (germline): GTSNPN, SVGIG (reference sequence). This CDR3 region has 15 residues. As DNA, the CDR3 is TGTGCCTGGACCCCGGGTAGCGGGGGGTACAATGAGCAGTTCTTC. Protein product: CAWTPGSGGYNEQFF.

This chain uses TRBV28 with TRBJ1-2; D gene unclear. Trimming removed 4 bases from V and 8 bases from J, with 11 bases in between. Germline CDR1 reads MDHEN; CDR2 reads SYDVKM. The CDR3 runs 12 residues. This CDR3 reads CASSSLSRGYTF. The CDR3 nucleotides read TGTGCCAGCAGTTCTTTAAGTCGGGGCTACACCTTC.

The CDR3 protein is CASSETDYSNQPQHF. DNA of the CDR3: TGCGCCAGCAGCGAGACAGATTATAGCAATCAGCCCCAGCATTTT. The chain recombines TRBV4-1 with TRBJ1-5, with D maybe TRBD1 (5 bases). Germline CDR1 MGHRA, CDR2 YSYEKL. Trimming removed 5 bases from V and 0 bases from J, with 11 bases in between. This CDR3 is built from 15 residues.

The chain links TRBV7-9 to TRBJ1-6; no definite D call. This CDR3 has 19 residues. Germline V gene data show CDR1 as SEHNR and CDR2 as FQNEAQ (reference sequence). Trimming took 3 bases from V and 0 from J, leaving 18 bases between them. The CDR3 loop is CASSFSGLELTSYNSPLHF. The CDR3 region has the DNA TGTGCCAGCAGCTTTAGTGGTCTGGAGTTAACCTCCTATAATTCACCCCTCCACTTT.

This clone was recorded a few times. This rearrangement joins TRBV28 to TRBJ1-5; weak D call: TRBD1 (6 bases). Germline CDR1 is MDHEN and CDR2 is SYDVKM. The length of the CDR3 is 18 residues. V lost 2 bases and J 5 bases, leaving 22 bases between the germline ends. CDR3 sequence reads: CASSLAPGLGALDQPQHF. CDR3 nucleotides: TGTGCCAGCAGTTTAGCTCCCGGCCTGGGGGCTTTGGATCAGCCCCAGCATTTT.

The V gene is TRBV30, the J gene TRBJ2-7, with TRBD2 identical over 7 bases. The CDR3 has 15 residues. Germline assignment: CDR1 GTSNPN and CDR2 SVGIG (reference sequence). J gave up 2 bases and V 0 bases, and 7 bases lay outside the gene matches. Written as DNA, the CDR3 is TGTGCCTGGAGTGTAAGCGGGATCATTGCCTACGAGCAGTACTTC. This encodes CAWSVSGIIAYEQYF.

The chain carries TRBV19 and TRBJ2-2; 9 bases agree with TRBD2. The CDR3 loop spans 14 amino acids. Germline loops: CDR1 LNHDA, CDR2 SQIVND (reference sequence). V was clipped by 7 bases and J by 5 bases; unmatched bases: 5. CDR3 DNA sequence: TGTGCCAGTAAAAAGCGGGGGGAGACCGGGGAGCTGTTTTTT. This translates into CASKKRGETGELFF.

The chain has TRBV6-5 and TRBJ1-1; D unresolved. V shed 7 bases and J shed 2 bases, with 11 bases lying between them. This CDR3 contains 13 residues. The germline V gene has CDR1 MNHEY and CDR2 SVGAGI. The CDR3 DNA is TGTGCCAGCAACGGGGAAATCAACACTGAAGCTTTCTTT. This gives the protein CASNGEINTEAFF.

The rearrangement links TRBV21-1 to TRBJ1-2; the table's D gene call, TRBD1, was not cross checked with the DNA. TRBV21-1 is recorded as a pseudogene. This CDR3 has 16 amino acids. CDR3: CASSTYRQGANYGYTF. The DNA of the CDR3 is TGTGCCAGCAGCACGTATCGACAGGGGGCCAACTATGGCTACACCTTC.

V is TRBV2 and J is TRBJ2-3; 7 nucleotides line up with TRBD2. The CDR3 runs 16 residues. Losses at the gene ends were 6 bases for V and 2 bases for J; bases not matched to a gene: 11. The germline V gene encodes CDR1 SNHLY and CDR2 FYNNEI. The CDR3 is CASSGGLSGDTDTQYF. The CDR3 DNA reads TGTGCCAGCAGCGGCGGGTTGAGCGGGGACACAGATACGCAGTATTTT.

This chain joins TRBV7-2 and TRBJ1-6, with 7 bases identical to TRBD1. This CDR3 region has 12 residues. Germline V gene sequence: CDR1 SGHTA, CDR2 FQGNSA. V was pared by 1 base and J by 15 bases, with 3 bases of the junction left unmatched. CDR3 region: CASSLVGTDLHF. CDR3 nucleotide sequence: TGTGCCAGCAGCTTAGTTGGGACAGACCTCCACTTT.

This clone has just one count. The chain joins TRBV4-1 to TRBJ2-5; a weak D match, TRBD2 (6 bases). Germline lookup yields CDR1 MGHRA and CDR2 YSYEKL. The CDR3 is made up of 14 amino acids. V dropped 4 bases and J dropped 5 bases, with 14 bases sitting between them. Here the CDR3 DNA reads TGCGCCAGCAGCCGCAACGCGGGGAGGGAGACCCAGTACTTC. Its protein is CASSRNAGRETQYF.

This CDR3 reads CASSLAGSTDTQYF. In nucleotides, the CDR3 is TGTGCCAGCAGCTTAGCGGGGAGCACAGATACGCAGTATTTT. This chain joins TRBV5-4 and TRBJ2-3; 7 bases line up with TRBD2. The CDR3 is 14 amino acids. The V and J ends lost 2 bases and 0 bases, in that order; junction bases with no gene match: 0. Germline loops: CDR1 SGHNT, CDR2 YYREEE (reference sequence).

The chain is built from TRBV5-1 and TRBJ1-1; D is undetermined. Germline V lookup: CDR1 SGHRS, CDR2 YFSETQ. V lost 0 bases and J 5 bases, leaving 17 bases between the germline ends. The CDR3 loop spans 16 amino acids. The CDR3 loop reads CASSLGPAAGKTEAFF. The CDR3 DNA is TGCGCCAGCAGCTTGGGGCCGGCCGCGGGTAAGACTGAAGCTTTCTTT.

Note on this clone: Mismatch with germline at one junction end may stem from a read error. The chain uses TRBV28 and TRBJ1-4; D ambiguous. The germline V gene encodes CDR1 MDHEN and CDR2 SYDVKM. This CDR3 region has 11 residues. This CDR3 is CASSSGEKLFF. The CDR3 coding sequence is TGTGCCAGTAGTTCGGGGGAAAAACTGTTTTTT. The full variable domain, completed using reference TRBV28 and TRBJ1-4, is DVKVTQSSRYLVKRTGEKVFLECVQDMDHENMFWYRQDPGLGLRLIYFSYDVKMKEKGDIPEGYSVSREKKERFSLILESASTNQTSMYLCASSSGEKLFFGSGTQLSVL.